The 12 T cell receptor beta chains given below trace back to one sample, sequenced in a study of T cell responses to AZD1222 COVID-19 vaccine. Using immunoSEQ multiplex PCR, the repertoire was profiled, and TCRdb retains in-frame clones only, with some absent. The data show some 250,000 clones, almost 95% seen once. Sequenced material: peripheral blood, taken 28 days after the second AZD1222 dose. Receptors were obtained from an adult who received the AZD1222 COVID-19 vaccine.

This chain uses TRBV3-1 (or the pseudogene TRBV3-2) with TRBJ2-1, with 7 bases matching TRBD2. This CDR3 has 15 amino acids. V shed 0 bases, J shed 2 bases, and the junction held 1 base outside the gene matches. The V gene's germline CDR1 is LGHDT and CDR2 YNNKEL (reference sequence). DNA of the CDR3: TGTGCCAGCAGCCAAGATAGCGGGCCCTACAATGAGCAGTTCTTC. Translation gives CASSQDSGPYNEQFF.

The count of this clone is one. The chain uses TRBV11-2 and TRBJ2-1; TRBD2 aligns across 10 bases. The length of the CDR3 is 17 residues. J was trimmed by 2 bases and V by 5 bases; bases with no gene match: 9. Germline V lookup: CDR1 SGHAT, CDR2 FQNNGV. The CDR3 loop is CASSPRGSGGAYNEQFF. DNA of the CDR3: TGTGCCAGCAGCCCTAGGGGCAGCGGGGGGGCCTACAATGAGCAGTTCTTC.

This clone has just one count. V gene TRBV18 combines with J gene TRBJ1-1, with D hard to call. This CDR3 contains 15 residues. The V gene's germline CDR1 is KGHSH and CDR2 LQKENI. The V and J ends lost 0 bases and 5 bases respectively, with 13 bases between them. CDR3 DNA sequence: TGTGCCAGCTCACCACCGGATGGCGGAAGGACTGAAGCTTTCTTT. This encodes CASSPPDGGRTEAFF.

This sequence joins TRBV25-1 and TRBJ2-5, with a possible D match to TRBD2 (5 bases). Trimming removed 5 bases from V and 5 bases from J, with 9 bases in between. This CDR3 region has 12 residues. CDR1 MGHDK and CDR2 SYGVNS come from the germline V gene. The CDR3 reads CASSIGGETQYF. CDR3 DNA sequence: TGTGCCAGCAGTATCGGCGGGGAGACCCAGTACTTC.

The chain joins TRBV3-1 (or the pseudogene TRBV3-2) to TRBJ2-2, with unresolved D. Germline lookup yields CDR1 LGHDT and CDR2 YNNKEL (reference sequence). This CDR3 comprises 13 residues. Between the trimmed V and J ends, which lost 4 bases and 4 bases, there was a span of 7 bases. This CDR3 reads CASSLQITGELFF. In DNA form, the CDR3 reads TGTGCCAGCAGCCTCCAAATCACCGGGGAGCTGTTTTTT.

V usage is TRBV7-2 and J usage is TRBJ1-6; D is unresolved. CDR3 size: 13 residues. The V end lost 2 bases, the J end lost 8 bases, and 7 bases lay between the germline ends. Germline CDR1 is SGHTA and CDR2 is FQGNSA. CDR3 region: CASSLTFDSPLHF. The CDR3 region has the DNA TGTGCCAGCAGCTTAACTTTTGATTCACCCCTCCACTTT.

The chain links TRBV2 to TRBJ2-7; D remains ambiguous. Germline CDR1 is SNHLY and CDR2 is FYNNEI. The V end was cut by 4 bases, the J end by 6 bases, with 16 bases between. This CDR3 contains 14 residues. The CDR3 nucleotides are TGTGCCAGCAGTGTTTATGGCCTAGGTGGCGAGCAGTACTTC. Translation gives CASSVYGLGGEQYF.

This chain connects TRBV5-4 to TRBJ2-1; TRBD2 matches at 10 bases. The germline CDR1 and CDR2 sequences are SGHNT and YYREEE (reference sequence). V lost 7 bases to trimming and J lost 7 bases; unmatched junction nucleotides: 8. The CDR3 loop spans 14 amino acids. The CDR3 loop reads CASQNSGGTNEQFF. In DNA, the CDR3 is TGTGCCAGCCAAAATAGCGGGGGGACAAATGAGCAGTTCTTC.

The V gene is TRBV28, the J gene TRBJ1-5; D is uncertain. Trimming took off 8 bases at V and 0 bases at J, with 14 bases between the two ends. The CDR3 is 15 residues long. CDR1 and CDR2 (germline): MDHEN, SYDVKM. CDR3 in DNA: TGTGCCAGCCAGCCTGGACGGAATAGCAATCAGCCCCAGCATTTT. It translates to CASQPGRNSNQPQHF.

The chain combines TRBV4-3 with TRBJ1-3, with no clear D. Germline CDR1 is LGHNA and CDR2 is YSLEER. This CDR3 comprises 18 residues. V lost 1 base, J lost 0 bases, and 16 bases lay in between. CDR3: CASSQGRGSVGSGNTIYF. The CDR3 DNA reads TGCGCCAGCAGCCAAGGGAGAGGGAGTGTCGGCTCTGGAAACACCATATATTTT.

The chain joins TRBV27 to TRBJ2-7; perhaps D is TRBD1 or TRBD2 (5 bases each). V was shortened by 3 bases and J by 6 bases, with 21 bases between the two germline ends. CDR1 is MNHEY and CDR2 is SMNVEV in the germline V gene (reference sequence). CDR3 length: 16 amino acids. CDR3 loop: CASSLKPGRSRGEQYF. CDR3 nucleotides: TGTGCCAGCAGTTTGAAGCCGGGACGGTCTCGGGGCGAGCAGTACTTC.

Note on this clone: The junction departs from germline at one end; a sequencing error may be responsible. The chain recombines TRBV7-2 with TRBJ2-1; perhaps D is TRBD1 or TRBD2 (6 bases each). The germline gives CDR1 SGHTA, CDR2 FQGNSA. The CDR3 length is 13 residues. CDR3 in amino acids: CASSLADSPTQFF. DNA for the CDR3: TGTGCCAGCAGTTTAGCGGACAGCCCTACGCAGTTCTTC.